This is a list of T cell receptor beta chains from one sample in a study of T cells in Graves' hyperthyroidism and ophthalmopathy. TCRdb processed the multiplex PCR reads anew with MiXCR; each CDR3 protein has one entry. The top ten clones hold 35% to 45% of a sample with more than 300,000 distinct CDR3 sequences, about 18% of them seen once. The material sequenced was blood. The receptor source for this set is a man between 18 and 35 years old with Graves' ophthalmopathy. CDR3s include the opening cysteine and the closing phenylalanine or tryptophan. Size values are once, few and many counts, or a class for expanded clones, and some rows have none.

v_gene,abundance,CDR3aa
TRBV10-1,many,CASSAHLQGEAFF
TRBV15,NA,CATSRDDYSGNTIYF
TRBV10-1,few,CASSEEVGPRDNEQFF
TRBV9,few,CASSVAGGRGETQYF
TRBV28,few,CASSLTQGAGGNTIYF
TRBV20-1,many,CSARETDTYEQYF
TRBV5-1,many,CASSLAYGYEQYF
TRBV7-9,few,CASSPQTEDGYTF
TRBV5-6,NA,CASSLFGGPGRDSPLHF
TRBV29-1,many,CSVETQTNTEAFF
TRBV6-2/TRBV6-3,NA,CASGLTGGAPGELFF
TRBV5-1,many,CASGPGGYEQYF
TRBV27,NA,CASRPGTGGLYNEQFF
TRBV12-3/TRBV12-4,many,CASRRAPAAPQHF
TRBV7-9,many,CASSHHNEQFF
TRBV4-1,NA,CASSQGTATQNTEAFF
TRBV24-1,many,CATSAPGTSGQETQYF
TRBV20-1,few,CSARVGGAISTYSNQPQHF
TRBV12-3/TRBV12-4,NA,CASSQGDRGIGNTIYF
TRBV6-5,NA,CASGRSGTNTEAFF
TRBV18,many,CASSPYNSPLHF
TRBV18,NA,CASSPPGLSPYEQYF
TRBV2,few,CASSVDRKAGANVLTF
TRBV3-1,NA,CASSQSGPNGELFF